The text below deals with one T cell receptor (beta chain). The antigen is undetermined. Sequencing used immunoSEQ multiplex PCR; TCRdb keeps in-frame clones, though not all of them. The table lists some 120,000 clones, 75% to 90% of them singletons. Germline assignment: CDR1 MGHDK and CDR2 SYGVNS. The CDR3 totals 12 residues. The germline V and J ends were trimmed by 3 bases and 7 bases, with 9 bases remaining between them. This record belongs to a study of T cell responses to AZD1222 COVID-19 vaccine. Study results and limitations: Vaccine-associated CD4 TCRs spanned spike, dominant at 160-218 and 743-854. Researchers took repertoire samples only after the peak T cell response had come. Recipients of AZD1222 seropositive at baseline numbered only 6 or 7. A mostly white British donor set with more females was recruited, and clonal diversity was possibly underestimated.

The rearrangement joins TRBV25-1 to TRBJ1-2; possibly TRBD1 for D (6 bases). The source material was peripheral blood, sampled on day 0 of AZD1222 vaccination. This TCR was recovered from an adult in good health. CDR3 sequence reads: CASSDQGGGYTF. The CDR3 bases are TGTGCCAGCAGTGACCAAGGGGGTGGCTACACCTTC.